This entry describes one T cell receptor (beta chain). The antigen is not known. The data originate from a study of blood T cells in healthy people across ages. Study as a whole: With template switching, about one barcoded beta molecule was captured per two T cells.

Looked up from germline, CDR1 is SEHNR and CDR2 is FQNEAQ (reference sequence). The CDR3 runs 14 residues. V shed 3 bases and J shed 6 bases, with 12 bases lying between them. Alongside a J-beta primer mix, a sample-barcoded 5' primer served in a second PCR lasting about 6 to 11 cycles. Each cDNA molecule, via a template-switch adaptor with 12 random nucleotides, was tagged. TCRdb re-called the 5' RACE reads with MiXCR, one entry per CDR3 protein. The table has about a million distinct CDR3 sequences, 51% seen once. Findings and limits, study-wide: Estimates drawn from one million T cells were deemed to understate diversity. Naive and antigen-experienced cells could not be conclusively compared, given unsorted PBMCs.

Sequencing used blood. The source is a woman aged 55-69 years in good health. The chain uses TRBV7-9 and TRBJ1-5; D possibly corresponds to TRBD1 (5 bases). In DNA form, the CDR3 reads TGTGCCAGCAGCTTGGGGGTCGACGTTCAGCCCCAGCATTTT. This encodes CASSLGVDVQPQHF.